This T cell receptor beta chain came from a study of CD8+ T cells in alopecia areata. Study information: Twice daily, treated patients received 5 to 10 mg of oral tofacitinib.

cDNA reverse transcribed from extracted RNA served as the sequencing template. Method: immunoSEQ multiplex PCR; TCRdb's copy keeps in-frame clones and lacks some. The sample yields some 240,000 clones, approximately 57% seen once. Germline loops: CDR1 LNHDA, CDR2 SQIVND (reference sequence). The CDR3 extends over 15 amino acids. V lost 5 bases and J lost 6, with 19 bases in between. With regard to this clone: Its antigen is unknown.

Treatment reported: oral pan-JAK inhibitor, 5-10 mg twice daily. Study-level points and caveats: Resident alphabeta T cells of normal skin are also sequenced in scalp samples.

Sequenced material: CD4+ T cells sorted from blood, taken at week 4, from a patient treated with tofacitinib. V gene TRBV19 combines with J gene TRBJ1-2; D is unclear. The source of this sequence is a human donor with alopecia areata. Here the CDR3 reads CASSFGRPLVHGYTF. In nucleotides, the CDR3 is TGTGCCAGTAGTTTTGGACGGCCTCTGGTACATGGCTACACCTTC.